This T cell receptor beta chain is drawn from a study of vaccination effects on CD4 cells after COVID-19. Study results and limitations: Few convalescent patients were studied, and early post-infection samples were lacking.

The sample holds one count of this clone. No antigen is known for it. After expansion with viral peptide pools in the ViraFEST assay, antigen-specific CD4+ T cells were sequenced. Upon completion of around ten days in culture, CD4+ T cells were isolated. Either the BNT162b2 or mRNA-1273 vaccine was given to participants in two doses. In the vaccine recipients, nucleocapsid antibodies were negative and there was no prior SARS-CoV-2 infection. Using immunoSEQ multiplex PCR, the repertoire was profiled, and TCRdb retains in-frame clones only, with some absent. The sample consists of 13,000 to 15,000 clones, around three quarters of them appearing once. The CDR3 length is 13 residues. V shed 3 bases and J shed 4 bases, with 8 bases lying between them. Germline CDR1 and CDR2: SGDLS and YYNGEE.

The V and J genes are TRBV9 and TRBJ1-3, with D unresolved. The sample in question was CD4+ T cells from PBMCs cultured with SARS-CoV-2 spike peptides, obtained after COVID-19 vaccination. The TCR originated in a human donor who received a COVID-19 vaccine. CDR3 sequence reads: CASSEFLGNTIYF. CDR3 in DNA: TGTGCCAGCAGCGAGTTTCTCGGAAACACCATATATTTT.